This TCR beta chain was recorded in a study of cytomegalovirus exposure and HLA in healthy donors. Study-wide points: When analyzed later, the rates of TCR association showed variation by HLA locus, with DRB1 the most and HLA-C the fewest. Data from an earlier analysis indicated that most TCR beta V segments were productive either about 90% or about 30% of the time. The authors considered a cluster of highly shared sequence variants likely to be a sequencing artifact.

Each of the donors was a healthy bone marrow donor. Primers included in the PCR were 60 Vbeta and 13 Jbeta primers. Only in-frame clones appear in the TCRdb table, and some are missing; sequencing was by immunoSEQ multiplex PCR. This table holds 110,000 to 150,000 clones, around 80% found once. This CDR3 has 14 amino acids. With 3 bases removed from V and 3 bases from J, the gap between germline ends came to 12 bases. Germline V gene sequence: CDR1 SGHKS, CDR2 YYEKEE (reference sequence). Comments on this clone: The antigen is undetermined.

Sequenced material: PBMCs. The receptor was isolated from a man younger than 35 in good health and CMV-seropositive. The V gene is TRBV5-5, the J gene TRBJ1-1; D is ambiguous. The DNA of the CDR3 is TGTGCCAGCAGCTCTAGAAGTGAATACACTGAAGCTTTCTTT. Its protein is CASSSRSEYTEAFF.